This T cell receptor beta chain comes out of a study of T cells in localized non-small cell lung cancer. General study points: An association was observed between higher blood T cell density and longer overall survival. Clonality peaked in uninvolved adjacent lung rather than tumor.

CDR1 and CDR2 (germline): LNHDA, SQIVND (reference sequence). The V end lost 4 bases, the J end lost 2 bases, and 6 bases lay between the germline ends. CDR3 length equals 13 residues. Details on this clone: The antigen remains undetermined.

Assay: immunoSEQ multiplex PCR; the TCRdb copy retains only in-frame clones and omits some. The sample lists over a thousand clones, about 39% occurring once. The TCR sequence derives from a male donor at least 60 years old with stage I squamous cell lung carcinoma. This rearrangement joins TRBV19 to TRBJ1-5; D remains unclear. Source: lung tumor tissue, taken before any cancer treatment. CDR3 coding DNA: TGTGCCAGTAGTACAGAGGGCAATCAGCCCCAGCATTTT. The encoded protein is CASSTEGNQPQHF. The variable domain in full, with the rest retrieved from reference TRBV19 and TRBJ1-5, is DGGITQSPKYLFRKEGQNVTLSCEQNLNHDAMYWYRQDPGQGLRLIYYSQIVNDFQKGDIAEGYSVSREKKESFPLTVTSAQKNPTAFYLCASSTEGNQPQHFGDGTRLSIL.